The 27 T cell receptor beta chains in this list originate from one sample, sequenced in a study of OX40 agonist ivuxolimab in advanced cancers. The data were produced by immunoSEQ multiplex PCR, yet TCRdb's version contains in-frame clones alone and is incomplete. The table includes some 80,000 clones, roughly 91% detected once. Sequenced material: CD4+ or CD8+ T cells sorted from blood, taken in a trial of the OX40 agonist ivuxolimab. These receptors all stem from an adult with an advanced solid tumor such as melanoma, head and neck, liver or kidney cancer.

The J gene is TRBJ2-5, the V gene TRBV4-1; 9 bases are a match to TRBD2. Germline lookup yields CDR1 MGHRA and CDR2 YSYEKL. Trimming cost V 0 bases and J 5 bases; bases outside gene matches: 7. The CDR3 is 16 amino acids. The CDR3 loop reads CASSQEAGLAVETQYF. In DNA, the CDR3 is TGCGCCAGCAGCCAAGAGGCGGGACTAGCTGTGGAGACCCAGTACTTC.

The DNA of the CDR3 is TGCGCCAGCACAGGACAGGCTAATCAGCCCCAGCATTTT. It yields the protein CASTGQANQPQHF. The chain recombines TRBV10-2 with TRBJ1-5; 7 nucleotides match TRBD1. Germline trimming cut 7 bases from V and 4 bases from J; bases unmatched to any gene: 4. Germline V CDR1 and CDR2: WSHSY, SAAADI. The CDR3 is made up of 13 amino acids.

The gene calls are TRBV6-1 and TRBJ1-4; D not certain. V was trimmed by 5 bases and J by 6 bases, leaving 16 bases between them. Germline CDR1 MNHNS, CDR2 SASEGT. The CDR3 sequence is 15 residues long. The CDR3: CASSPWGAADEKLFF. The CDR3 DNA reads as TGTGCCAGCAGTCCCTGGGGAGCGGCGGATGAAAAACTGTTTTTT.

This clone was found a few times. This chain uses TRBV14 with TRBJ2-3; 7 nucleotides agree with TRBD2. Germline V CDR1 and CDR2: SGHDN, FVKESK. The CDR3 contains 15 residues. The ends lost 0 bases at V and 1 base at J; junction bases unmatched: 1. The CDR3 region is CASSQDREGTDTQYF. The CDR3 DNA follows: TGTGCCAGCAGCCAAGATCGGGAGGGCACAGATACGCAGTATTTT. Variable domain in full (rest from reference TRBV14 and TRBJ2-3): EAGVTQFPSHSVIEKGQTVTLRCDPISGHDNLYWYRRVMGKEIKFLLHFVKESKQDESGMPNNRFLAERTGGTYSTLKVQPAELEDSGVYFCASSQDREGTDTQYFGPGTRLTVL.

The chain combines TRBV5-8 with TRBJ1-5; a possible D gene is TRBD1 (6 bases). Germline loops: CDR1 SGHTS, CDR2 YDEGEE. V was pared by 1 base and J by 1 base, with 15 bases between. This CDR3 region has 17 residues. The CDR3 sequence: CASSLLKGVESNQPQHF. For the CDR3, the DNA is TGTGCCAGCAGCTTGTTGAAGGGGGTAGAAAGCAATCAGCCCCAGCATTTT.

The chain links TRBV5-1 to TRBJ1-4; D might be TRBD1 (5 bases). Germline V gives CDR1 SGHRS, CDR2 YFSETQ. V lost 4 bases to trimming and J lost 4 bases, with 11 bases between them. This CDR3 is built from 14 residues. DNA of the CDR3: TGCGCCAGCAGCCCTTCGGGGGATAATGAAAAACTGTTTTTT. It yields the protein CASSPSGDNEKLFF.

This clone was seen only once. The V gene is TRBV5-5, the J gene TRBJ2-7; 7 positions match TRBD1. The CDR3 has 15 residues. In germline, CDR1 is SGHKS, CDR2 YYEKEE (reference sequence). Trimming took 6 bases from V and 3 from J; bases not matched to a gene: 12. In DNA, the CDR3 is TGTGCCAGCACCCCTTTAGACAGGGATTACTACGAGCAGTACTTC. It specifies CASTPLDRDYYEQYF.

The chain joins TRBV5-1 to TRBJ2-1; 8 positions match TRBD1. This CDR3 is built from 14 residues. Germline V gene lookup returns CDR1 SGHRS and CDR2 YFSETQ. After removal of 0 bases from V and 8 bases from J, the junction contained 4 bases not matched to a gene. CDR3 DNA: TGCGCCAGCAGCTTGGAGCAGGGGGCCCATGAGCAGTTCTTC. Protein sequence: CASSLEQGAHEQFF.

The chain uses TRBV19 and TRBJ1-4, with 7 bases that match TRBD1. The germline V gene encodes CDR1 LNHDA and CDR2 SQIVND (reference sequence). V gave up 7 bases and J gave up 0 bases; unmatched junction bases: 8. This CDR3 comprises 16 residues. DNA of the CDR3: TGTGCCAGTAATCACAGGGGTTGGGCAACTAATGAAAAACTGTTTTTT. Its protein is CASNHRGWATNEKLFF.

The CDR3 nucleotides read TGCAGCGTAGGACAGGGGGCGCGTGACTATGGCTACACCTTC. The encoded protein is CSVGQGARDYGYTF. This chain links TRBV29-1 with TRBJ1-2, with TRBD1 identical over 11 bases. The CDR3 covers 14 residues. Germline assignment: CDR1 SQVTM and CDR2 ANQGSEA. V lost 6 bases, J lost 3 bases, and 6 bases stayed unmatched.

This chain joins TRBV27 and TRBJ1-5, with TRBD1 as a possible D gene (5 bases). Germline V gives CDR1 MNHEY, CDR2 SMNVEV (reference sequence). The CDR3 has 15 amino acids. Trimming stripped 7 bases from V and 8 bases from J, with 21 bases between. CDR3 loop: CASTDIFGAGKPQHF. Here the CDR3 DNA reads TGTGCCAGCACCGACATCTTCGGGGCGGGTAAGCCCCAGCATTTT.

The chain uses TRBV5-1 and TRBJ2-7; possibly TRBD1 for D (6 bases). CDR1 is SGHRS and CDR2 is YFSETQ in the germline V gene. V was clipped by 1 base and J by 1 base, with 15 bases between them. The CDR3 spans 16 residues. CDR3 sequence: CASSLISAGVSYEQYF. In DNA form, the CDR3 reads TGCGCCAGCAGCTTGATCTCGGCAGGGGTGTCCTACGAGCAGTACTTC.

The chain employs TRBV7-2 and TRBJ1-5, with 7 bases aligning to TRBD1. The V gene's germline CDR1 is SGHTA and CDR2 FQGNSA. J lost 7 bases, V lost 5 bases, and 5 bases had no gene match. The CDR3 has 13 amino acids. The chain's CDR3 is CASSPGQLQPQHF. The CDR3 bases are TGTGCCAGCAGCCCGGGACAGTTACAGCCCCAGCATTTT.

The chain recombines TRBV11-2 with TRBJ2-3; 7 bases agree with TRBD2. V lost 0 bases to trimming and J lost 1 base; unmatched junction nucleotides: 10. CDR3 length equals 18 residues. Germline lookup yields CDR1 SGHAT and CDR2 FQNNGV. CDR3: CASSLDSRGRGGTDTQYF. DNA for the CDR3: TGTGCCAGCAGCTTAGATTCCCGCGGGAGAGGCGGCACAGATACGCAGTATTTT.

The chain has TRBV30 and TRBJ1-5, with D unresolved. The germline CDR1 and CDR2 sequences are GTSNPN and SVGIG (reference sequence). Trimming shortened V by 2 bases and J by 3 bases, and 8 bases separated the two germline ends. There are 13 residues in the CDR3. CDR3 loop: CAWSRQHNQPQHF. CDR3 bases: TGTGCCTGGAGTCGGCAGCACAATCAGCCCCAGCATTTT.

This clone was seen a single time. The chain combines TRBV6-5 with TRBJ2-1; either TRBD1 or TRBD2 may supply D (5 bases each). This CDR3 contains 13 residues. Looked up from germline, CDR1 is MNHEY and CDR2 is SVGAGI. The V end lost 7 bases, the J end lost 8 bases, and 15 bases lay between the germline ends. The CDR3 bases are TGTGCCAGCACCTCGAGGGTGGGGGATGAGCAGTTCTTC. Translating it yields CASTSRVGDEQFF.

The genes are TRBV6-1 and TRBJ2-7; the D is unclear. Trimming removed 3 bases from V and 0 bases from J, with 12 bases in between. The CDR3 is 15 amino acids. CDR1 and CDR2 from the germline V gene are MNHNS and SASEGT. This CDR3 reads CASSDRAKLSYEQYF. The CDR3, as DNA: TGTGCCAGCAGTGACAGAGCGAAACTCTCCTACGAGCAGTACTTC.

The chain uses TRBV25-1 and TRBJ2-6; D not certain. Germline V gene lookup returns CDR1 MGHDK and CDR2 SYGVNS. CDR3 length: 15 residues. V was cut by 6 bases and J by 2 bases, with 11 bases left in between. The CDR3 reads CASSPGRAGANVLTF. CDR3 sequence (DNA): TGTGCCAGCAGCCCCGGACGTGCTGGGGCCAACGTCCTGACTTTC.

This rearrangement joins TRBV10-1 to TRBJ2-2; a possible D gene is TRBD1 (6 bases). This CDR3 spans 13 amino acids. V was pared by 5 bases and J by 8 bases, with 12 bases between. Germline CDR1 and CDR2: WNHNN and SYGVQD (reference sequence). The CDR3 DNA follows: TGCGCCAGCAGTTCCCAGGGGACAGGGGAGCTGTTTTTT. It specifies CASSSQGTGELFF.

This rearrangement joins TRBV18 to TRBJ1-1, with D unresolved. V lost 7 bases, J lost 4 bases, and 13 bases lay in between. The CDR3 consists of 13 residues. Germline CDR1 and CDR2: KGHSH and LQKENI. The CDR3 bases are TGTGCCAGCTTCGTGGAGGAGGGCACTGAAGCTTTCTTT. Protein sequence: CASFVEEGTEAFF.

The table lists this clone with a count of one. The J gene is TRBJ2-5, the V gene TRBV6-1; 8 positions match TRBD1. CDR1 MNHNS and CDR2 SASEGT come from the germline V gene. This CDR3 contains 14 residues. V gave up 8 bases and J gave up 1 base; unmatched junction bases: 6. The CDR3 loop reads CASLAGGIQETQYF. The DNA of the CDR3 is TGTGCCAGCTTGGCAGGGGGCATCCAAGAGACCCAGTACTTC.

This clone turned up a few times. This chain links TRBV6-5 with TRBJ2-3, with 8 nucleotides matching TRBD2. V dropped 8 bases and J dropped 6; count of bases not matched to a gene: 13. Per germline, CDR1 MNHEY and CDR2 SVGAGI. The CDR3 has 15 residues. The CDR3 DNA reads TGTGCCAGCTGCCGGGGGGGACCCCGTCTGGATACGCAGTATTTT. Its translation is CASCRGGPRLDTQYF.

This chain uses TRBV4-2 with TRBJ1-1, with TRBD1 as a possible D gene (5 bases). Per the germline V gene, CDR1 is LGHNA and CDR2 is YNFKEQ. V was shortened by 0 bases and J by 3 bases, with 11 bases between the two germline ends. The CDR3 is 15 residues long. CDR3 DNA sequence: TGTGCCAGCAGCCAAGATTCGAGAGGGGACACTGAAGCTTTCTTT. Protein sequence: CASSQDSRGDTEAFF.

This clone has just one count. The chain couples TRBV7-9 to TRBJ2-2; a weak D match, TRBD2 (5 bases). Germline V CDR1 and CDR2: SEHNR, FQNEAQ (reference sequence). The ends were cut back, 5 bases at V and 1 base at J, with 20 bases in the middle. CDR3 size: 18 residues. CDR3 nucleotide sequence: TGTGCCAGCAGCCATCCCCCCGGGAAAACCTGGAACACCGGGGAGCTGTTTTTT. Protein: CASSHPPGKTWNTGELFF.

The genes are TRBV5-8 and TRBJ2-7; D may be TRBD1 or TRBD2 (6 bases each). Germline CDR1 and CDR2: SGHTS and YDEGEE. V lost 4 bases, J lost 6 bases, and 26 bases lay in between. The CDR3 is made up of 17 amino acids. The CDR3 here is CASSPSLGGYGRVEQYF. In DNA form, the CDR3 reads TGTGCCAGCAGCCCATCTCTGGGGGGCTATGGCCGCGTCGAGCAGTACTTC.

The chain carries TRBV7-9 and TRBJ2-4; a possible D gene is TRBD1 (5 bases). Germline V gene lookup returns CDR1 SEHNR and CDR2 FQNEAQ (reference sequence). Trimming removed 5 bases from V and 0 bases from J, with 17 bases in between. The CDR3 spans 17 residues. The CDR3 region has the DNA TGTGCCAGCAGCCACTCACCAACGGACAAAGCCAAAAACATTCAGTACTTC. Translated: CASSHSPTDKAKNIQYF.

This chain links TRBV2 with TRBJ1-5, with D possibly matching TRBD1 (6 bases). V dropped 8 bases and J dropped 5 bases, with 13 bases sitting between them. Germline-derived CDR1 and CDR2 are SNHLY and FYNNEI. The CDR3 covers 13 residues. CDR3 nucleotide sequence: TGTGCCAGCGGAGGACAGCCCGATCAGCCCCAGCATTTT. Its translation: CASGGQPDQPQHF.